A single sample is the source of the 16 T cell receptor beta chains below, sequenced in a study of blood T cell repertoires in COVID-19. The assay was immunoSEQ multiplex PCR, and TCRdb's table has in-frame clones only and misses some. The sample lists about 250,000 clones; around 90% were seen once. The sample consisted of peripheral blood. These receptors were taken from a man older than 75 with acute or convalescent COVID-19.

The chain is built from TRBV5-6 and TRBJ2-7, with 8 positions matching TRBD1. The length of the CDR3 is 13 residues. The germline CDR1 and CDR2 sequences are SGHDT and YYEEEE. The J segment lost 5 bases and the V segment lost 0 bases, leaving 1 base of the junction unmatched. CDR3 sequence reads: CASSLGGQDEQYF. The CDR3 DNA reads TGTGCCAGCAGCTTGGGGGGACAGGACGAGCAGTACTTC.

This chain uses TRBV6-5 with TRBJ2-7; no reliable D call. This CDR3 region has 14 residues. CDR1 MNHEY and CDR2 SVGAGI come from the germline V gene. Deletions cut 4 bases from V and 1 base from J, with 11 bases between. This CDR3 is CASSSGGKSYEQYF. The DNA of the CDR3 is TGTGCCAGCAGTTCCGGCGGCAAATCCTACGAGCAGTACTTC.

J is TRBJ1-1 and V is TRBV2; 7 bases match TRBD1. This CDR3 has 14 amino acids. Trimming took 7 bases from V and 0 from J; bases not matched to a gene: 5. Germline CDR1 reads SNHLY; CDR2 reads FYNNEI. The CDR3 loop is CASTVTGMNTEAFF. CDR3 in DNA: TGTGCCAGCACCGTGACAGGGATGAACACTGAAGCTTTCTTT.

This chain joins TRBV6-2 or TRBV6-3 and TRBJ2-2; TRBD1 might be the D (5 bases). The germline gives CDR1 MNHEY, CDR2 SVGEGT. The CDR3 runs to 11 residues. Trimming removed 5 bases at V and 7 bases at J, with 5 bases between. The CDR3 region is CASSDSGELFF. DNA of the CDR3: TGTGCCAGCAGTGACAGCGGGGAGCTGTTTTTT.

This sequence joins TRBV4-3 and TRBJ1-5; D possibly corresponds to TRBD1 (5 bases). Germline V lookup: CDR1 LGHNA, CDR2 YSLEER. V lost 0 bases and J 0 bases, leaving 12 bases between the germline ends. CDR3 size: 17 residues. CDR3 bases: TGCGCCAGCAGCCAAGATAGGGGACTGTATAGCAATCAGCCCCAGCATTTT. Its protein is CASSQDRGLYSNQPQHF.

This chain uses TRBV11-2 with TRBJ2-3; unclear D gene. CDR1 SGHAT and CDR2 FQNNGV come from the germline V gene. V lost 1 base and J 5 bases, leaving 10 bases between the germline ends. The CDR3 has 14 residues. CDR3 nucleotide sequence: TGTGCCAGCAGCTTAGCCCCCCGGAGAGATACGCAGTATTTT. It encodes CASSLAPRRDTQYF.

The chain combines TRBV6-5 with TRBJ1-3; a weak D match, TRBD1 (5 bases). Germline V lookup: CDR1 MNHEY, CDR2 SVGAGI. Trimming left V 6 bases short and J 7 bases short, with 13 bases between. This CDR3 comprises 13 residues. CDR3 region: CASRDKQGNTIYF. Here the CDR3 DNA reads TGTGCCAGCAGGGACAAACAAGGGAACACCATATATTTT.

V and J are TRBV7-2 and TRBJ2-3; 15 bases are shared with TRBD2. CDR1 SGHTA and CDR2 FQGNSA come from the germline V gene. CDR3 length: 19 amino acids. V trimming: 4 bases; J trimming: 0 bases; junction bases outside the gene matches: 8. Here the CDR3 DNA reads TGTGCCAGCAGCTCACCGGGACTAGCGGGGGGCGGGAGCACAGATACGCAGTATTTT. Protein product: CASSSPGLAGGGSTDTQYF.

J is TRBJ2-5 and V is TRBV4-3, with 7 bases matching TRBD2. In germline, CDR1 is LGHNA, CDR2 YSLEER. V was clipped by 0 bases and J by 5 bases; unmatched bases: 6. The length of the CDR3 is 15 residues. The DNA of the CDR3 is TGCGCCAGCAGCCAAGAGGCGGGGGACTGGGAGACCCAGTACTTC. Amino acids: CASSQEAGDWETQYF.

V gene TRBV6-4 combines with J gene TRBJ1-2, with D perhaps TRBD1 (5 bases). The ends were cut back, 7 bases at V and 6 bases at J, with 18 bases in the middle. The CDR3 spans 14 residues. Germline V gene data show CDR1 as MRHNA and CDR2 as SNTAGT. The CDR3 DNA reads TGTGCCAGCAAACAGGAAGGATCCAGCGATGGCTACACCTTC. Its translation: CASKQEGSSDGYTF.

This chain uses TRBV10-2 with TRBJ2-7; 7 nucleotides agree with TRBD1. The junction had 8 bases not matched to a gene; V was cut back by 5 bases and J by 1 base. CDR1 WSHSY and CDR2 SAAADI come from the germline V gene. The CDR3 has 15 amino acids. CDR3 sequence (DNA): TGCGCCAGCAGTTCTCCAGACAGGGCGTCCTACGAGCAGTACTTC. Its protein product is CASSSPDRASYEQYF.

V and J are TRBV5-4 and TRBJ1-2, with 9 bases identical to TRBD1. The CDR3 runs 15 residues. Per germline, CDR1 SGHNT and CDR2 YYREEE (reference sequence). The V segment lost 6 bases and the J segment 2 bases; nucleotides outside the gene matches: 8. CDR3 nucleotide sequence: TGTGCCAGCACCGATGCTGGACAGGGGAACTATGGCTACACCTTC. Translated: CASTDAGQGNYGYTF.

V usage is TRBV7-9 and J usage is TRBJ2-2; TRBD2 matches 7 bases. The CDR3 loop spans 17 amino acids. V dropped 5 bases and J dropped 5; count of bases not matched to a gene: 14. Germline V CDR1 and CDR2: SEHNR, FQNEAQ (reference sequence). CDR3 amino acids: CASSHSGRGSRTGELFF. CDR3 DNA: TGTGCCAGCAGCCATAGCGGGCGGGGCAGTAGAACCGGGGAGCTGTTTTTT.

The rearrangement uses TRBV5-6 and TRBJ2-7; 12 positions match TRBD2. This CDR3 contains 15 residues. V trimming: 0 bases; J trimming: 8 bases; junction bases outside the gene matches: 6. Per the germline V gene, CDR1 is SGHDT and CDR2 is YYEEEE. CDR3 region: CASSLVGLAGGQQYF. In nucleotides, the CDR3 is TGTGCCAGCAGCTTGGTGGGACTAGCGGGCGGCCAGCAGTACTTC.

This clone came up once. The V and J genes are TRBV24-1 and TRBJ2-3; TRBD2 agrees at 14 bases. Germline lookup yields CDR1 KGHDR and CDR2 SFDVKD. The CDR3 is made up of 17 amino acids. The trim removed 5 bases at V and 5 bases at J, leaving 8 bases unmatched. CDR3 coding DNA: TGTGCCACCAGTGGAAAGACTAGCGGGAGGGCCCAAGATACGCAGTATTTT. As protein: CATSGKTSGRAQDTQYF.

In DNA, the CDR3 is TGTGCCAGCAGCCCGACTAGCTCGGAGACCCAGTACTTC. It encodes CASSPTSSETQYF. The rearrangement links TRBV6-6 to TRBJ2-5; 7 bases line up with TRBD2. The J segment lost 5 bases and the V segment lost 6 bases, leaving 6 bases of the junction unmatched. This CDR3 contains 13 residues. The germline CDR1 and CDR2 sequences are MNHNY and SVGAGI (reference sequence).